This T cell receptor beta chain was documented in a study of T cell responses to AZD1222 COVID-19 vaccine (dated by TCRdb to about 2021). Some background on the complete study: AZD1222 recipients given second doses at about 4 weeks or at about 12 weeks were pooled, since spike-specific TCR depth and breadth were not found to differ between the two schedules. Trial participants were enrolled by age into 18-55, 56-69 and 70-plus year subgroups, with roughly 150, 30 and 60 TCR-sequenced participants respectively. A total of about 230 trial participants underwent TCR sequencing, of whom approximately 210 received two doses of AZD1222 and approximately 25 received two doses of the MenACWY control vaccine. Study-wide findings and limitations: Vaccine-associated CD4 TCRs spanned the whole spike protein, with dominant responses in regions 160-218 and 743-854. Because no day 14 peak-response samples were available, the repertoires could be characterized only after the peak T cell response. Conclusions about previously exposed vaccinees were limited because only a handful of AZD1222 recipients were SARS-CoV-2 seropositive at baseline. Reportedly, close to half of the unique spike-specific TCRs recognized epitopes lying outside the regions that are mutated in the B.1.351 and B.1.1.7 variants. Participants were mostly white British and included more females than males, and it was suggested by the authors that clonal diversity may have been underestimated. After two AZD1222 doses, spike-specific TCR breadth and depth were significantly higher than at day 0 and than in MenACWY recipients. In the small 56-69-year group, the increase in depth fell short of significance, most likely because of low power.

The CDR3 regions of human TCRbeta chains were analyzed by immunosequencing. The original pipeline was this. TCRs in the repertoires were compared against a reference library of SARS-CoV-2-specific TCRs that had been generated with the MIRA antigen-specificity platform. Breadth was defined as the fraction of unique TCRs that were SARS-CoV-2-associated, and depth was defined as the fraction of total T cells that were SARS-CoV-2-associated. Using the MIRA data, each spike-specific TCR was assigned both to the spike region to which the TCR was reactive and to a CD4 or CD8 class. Log10-transformed breadth and depth values were compared by one-way ANOVA with Sidak's multiple comparisons tests. TCRdb stores this immuneACCESS table with in-frame sequences only. Part of the clones is absent; in the studies checked, under half of the shortfall reflects unresolved V genes, and no reason is known for the rest. From that table come the V and J calls and clone size; the DNA was used to work out D and trimming. The sample table holds roughly 170,000 clones, of which about 89% were seen once. The top ten hold approximately 2% of the sample.

What the time point label conveys for this sample: baseline before first vaccination. Vaccinee samples came from UK trials COV001 and COV002, including a single-blind randomized controlled phase 2/3 trial of AZD1222 (ChAdOx1 nCoV-19) in healthy adults. For TCRbeta chain sequencing, PBMC samples were collected from trial participants at day 0 and at day 28 after the second dose. Concerning this clone: This clone's antigen is unknown. Base qualities are not at hand, and no much larger clone is one base apart.

CDR1 and CDR2 were assigned from the germline V gene as SGHRS and YFSETQ. V and J lose 4 bases and 5 bases, and a span of 10 bases separates them. The CDR3, cysteine through phenylalanine, is 13 amino acids long. Solely the CDR3 DNA is kept, with 39 bases framed from the first base. The sample in question was peripheral blood, obtained on day 0 of AZD1222 vaccination. This sequence was found in an adult in good health. The sequence links TRBV5-1 to TRBJ1-3; the D gene is perhaps TRBD1, on 6 matching bases. The CDR3 region has the sequence CASSTGWRNTIYF. In nucleotides, the sequence is TGCGCCAGCAGCACAGGGTGGCGAAACACCATATATTTT.